This T cell receptor beta chain came from a study of cytomegalovirus exposure and HLA in healthy donors. After removal of 0 bases from V and 1 base from J, the junction contained 5 bases not matched to a gene. This CDR3 contains 17 residues. The germline gives CDR1 SGHAT, CDR2 FQNNGV. This PCR relied on a set of 60 Vbeta primers and 13 Jbeta primers. Original analysis: Roughly 11 million of the roughly 77 million unique TCR beta chains counted in a later analysis were shared. The repertoire was sequenced with immunoSEQ multiplex PCR; TCRdb's copy has only in-frame clones and lacks some. D and trimming come from the DNA, and the V and J calls and clone size come from that table. Altogether roughly 110,000 clones are present, roughly three quarters being singletons, with the ten largest covering 3%. This clone turned up a few times.

This sequence joins TRBV11-2 and TRBJ1-3, with 8 positions matching TRBD1. The sample was PBMCs. This clonotype was sampled from a woman under 30 in good health and CMV-seropositive. The CDR3 is CASSLDRRGLSGNTIYF. The DNA of the CDR3 is TGTGCCAGCAGCTTAGATCGCAGGGGGCTTTCTGGAAACACCATATATTTT.